This T cell receptor (beta chain) is drawn from a study of blood T cells in healthy people across ages. The study's findings and limits: The study regarded diversity estimates from one million T cells as underestimates.

PCR was performed a second time for 7 to 11 cycles using a sample-barcoded 5' primer and a J-beta primer mix. TCRdb recomputed calls from the 5' RACE reads with MiXCR, one row per CDR3 protein. This sample has 800,000 or so distinct CDR3 sequences, with 20% to 25% found just once. With respect to this clonotype: Its target is not known. This CDR3 is missing its conserved last phenylalanine or tryptophan, likely due to a read error.

Germline CDR1 is MNHEY and CDR2 is SVGAGI. This CDR3 comprises 16 residues. V was cut by 0 bases and J by 2 bases, with 13 bases left in between. These data were likewise used in another study, on T cells of mothers and their children. Per that study: Donors were a few healthy Caucasian mothers and their six children. All extracted RNA went into cDNA synthesis, approximately 1.4 ug per 15 ul. Over 8 million TCR beta CDR3 reads were obtained from each mother, and about 3 million from each child.

The TCR originated in a boy younger than 18 in good health. Sequencing was carried out using blood. The rearrangement joins TRBV6-5 to TRBJ2-5; TRBD1 might be the D (6 bases). The CDR3 protein is CASSYSPTGTQETQYL. As DNA, the CDR3 is TGTGCCAGCAGTTACTCCCCTACAGGGACACAAGAGACCCAGTACTTA.